Listed below are T cell receptor beta chains from one sample, sequenced in a study of regulatory T cells in long-lasting Graves disease. One entry per CDR3 protein, called by TCRdb with MiXCR from the multiplex PCR reads. The data contain about 420,000 distinct CDR3 sequences, about a sixth of them singletons. This sample also belongs to another study, concerning T cells in Graves' hyperthyroidism and ophthalmopathy.

Specimen: peripheral blood mononuclear cells (PBMCs), collected at new diagnosis, from a patient treated with antithyroid drugs. These receptors were obtained from a woman between 18 and 29 years old with Graves disease. Both conserved end residues are part of each CDR3. D genes are given only for firm matches. Expanded clones get a size class; other rows say once, few or many, or leave the size out.

NA	16	TRBJ2-3	TRBV9	NA	CASSVKSGTSTDTQYF	TGTGCCAGCAGCGTGAAGAGCGGAACTAGCACAGATACGCAGTATTTT
NA	12	TRBJ2-2	TRBV30	NA	CAWRTNFGELFF	TGTGCCTGGAGAACGAATTTCGGGGAGCTGTTTTTT
many	12	TRBJ2-5	TRBV30	NA	CAWSPGGETQYF	TGTGCCTGGAGTCCTGGCGGGGAGACCCAGTACTTC
NA	15	TRBJ2-7	TRBV12-3/TRBV12-4	TRBD2	CASSGLAGTSYEQYF	TGTGCCAGCAGTGGACTAGCGGGCACCTCCTACGAGCAGTACTTC
many	20	TRBJ1-2	TRBV15	NA	CATSRTDIQGIELANYGYTF	TGTGCCACCAGCAGGACGGACATCCAGGGGATAGAGTTAGCTAACTATGGCTACACCTTC
many	10	TRBJ2-5	TRBV6-1	NA	CASIQETQYF	TGTGCCAGCATACAAGAGACCCAGTACTTC
NA	16	TRBJ2-1	TRBV5-1	TRBD2	CASGLAGGITYNEQFF	TGCGCCAGCGGACTAGCGGGAGGGATCACCTACAATGAGCAGTTCTTC
NA	13	TRBJ1-1	TRBV20-1	TRBD1	CSASKGAFTEAFF	TGCAGTGCTAGTAAGGGGGCTTTCACTGAAGCTTTCTTT
many	16	TRBJ2-4	TRBV7-2	NA	CASSLAGGTNQKIQYF	TGTGCCAGCAGCTTAGCGGGCGGGACAAATCAAAAAATTCAGTACTTC
few	15	TRBJ2-3	TRBV6-5	TRBD1	CASSYGDRYTDTQYF	TGTGCCAGCAGTTACGGGGACAGGTACACAGATACGCAGTATTTT
many	12	TRBJ2-7	TRBV2	NA	CASSEALLREYF	TGTGCCAGCAGTGAAGCTTTATTGCGGGAGTACTTC
NA	15	TRBJ2-1	TRBV9	NA	CASSVSLIASDEQFF	TGTGCCAGCAGCGTATCGTTAATTGCTTCGGATGAGCAGTTCTTC
NA	15	TRBJ1-2	TRBV7-2	NA	CASSLEPLSPYGYTF	TGTGCCAGCAGCTTAGAGCCCCTAAGCCCCTATGGCTACACCTTC
few	10	TRBJ1-3	TRBV12-3/TRBV12-4	NA	CASSPCTIYF	TGTGCCAGCAGTCCCTGCACCATATATTTT
few	13	TRBJ2-7	TRBV7-9	NA	CASSLGGNHEQYF	TGTGCCAGCAGCTTAGGGGGAAACCACGAGCAGTACTTC
many	16	TRBJ1-5	TRBV3-1	NA	CASSQGNLHSNQPQHF	TGTGCCAGCAGCCAAGGGAACTTACATAGCAATCAGCCCCAGCATTTT
NA	15	TRBJ2-1	TRBV27	TRBD1	CASRQGASVYNEQFF	TGTGCCAGCAGGCAGGGGGCCTCTGTCTACAATGAGCAGTTCTTC
NA	15	TRBJ1-4	TRBV25-1	NA	CASSEFGRSNEKLFF	TGTGCCAGCAGTGAATTTGGGAGGTCTAATGAAAAACTGTTTTTT
many	15	TRBJ2-7	TRBV6-5	NA	CASSFTRDRSYEQYF	TGTGCCAGCAGTTTCACCCGGGACCGATCCTACGAGCAGTACTTC
many	16	TRBJ2-2	TRBV28	TRBD1	CASTKPPGQSTGELFF	TGTGCCAGCACTAAACCTCCGGGACAGAGCACCGGGGAGCTGTTTTTT
many	15	TRBJ2-7	TRBV6-5	TRBD1	CASSLMGDRSYEQYF	TGTGCCAGCAGTTTAATGGGGGACAGATCCTACGAGCAGTACTTC
once	18	TRBJ2-3	TRBV19	NA	CASSKGQGTFLRTDTQYF	TGTGCCAGTAGTAAGGGTCAGGGGACCTTCCTGCGCACAGATACGCAGTATTTT
many	13	TRBJ1-3	TRBV28	NA	CASRPSSGNTIYF	TGTGCCAGCAGGCCGAGCTCTGGAAACACCATATATTTT
few	11	TRBJ2-3	TRBV7-2	NA	CKQVRTDTQYF	TGCAAACAGGTCCGCACAGATACGCAGTATTTT
many	15	TRBJ2-3	TRBV7-2	TRBD2	CASRLAGGGTDTQYF	TGTGCCAGCAGGCTAGCGGGAGGGGGCACAGATACGCAGTATTTT
few	15	TRBJ1-5	TRBV6-2/TRBV6-3	TRBD1	CASSYDRGAGQPQHF	TGTGCCAGCAGTTACGACAGGGGCGCGGGTCAGCCCCAGCATTTT
NA	13	TRBJ2-1	TRBV14	NA	CASSQVRGHEQFF	TGTGCCAGCAGCCAAGTCAGGGGTCATGAGCAGTTCTTC
NA	10	TRBJ2-2	TRBV12-3/TRBV12-4	NA	CASSIGELFF	TGTGCCAGCTCAATCGGGGAGCTGTTTTTT
many	15	TRBJ2-7	TRBV28	TRBD1	CASSSGQGYIYEQYF	TGTGCCAGCAGTTCGGGACAGGGTTATATCTACGAGCAGTACTTC
NA	16	TRBJ1-2	TRBV4-1	NA	CASSQPLQGNIRGYTF	TGCGCCAGCAGCCAACCGTTACAGGGCAATATTCGGGGCTACACCTTC
many	13	TRBJ2-1	TRBV7-2	NA	CASSLPSVNEQFF	TGTGCCAGCAGCTTACCTAGCGTCAATGAGCAGTTCTTC
many	15	TRBJ2-1	TRBV6-1	TRBD2	CASTERTSGSNEQFF	TGTGCCAGCACCGAACGGACTAGCGGGAGCAATGAGCAGTTCTTC
many	17	TRBJ2-5	TRBV7-9	TRBD1	CASSSAALDRTGETQYF	TGTGCCAGCAGCTCGGCAGCCCTGGACAGGACCGGGGAGACCCAGTACTTC
NA	16	TRBJ1-5	TRBV12-3/TRBV12-4	NA	CASSHPAGIRNQPQHF	TGTGCCAGCAGTCACCCAGCAGGGATCCGGAATCAGCCCCAGCATTTT
many	14	TRBJ2-1	TRBV6-5	NA	CASSYTGAYNEQFF	TGTGCCAGCAGTTATACGGGAGCCTACAATGAGCAGTTCTTC
many	15	TRBJ1-2	TRBV6-2/TRBV6-3	NA	CASSYSLQGSAGYTF	TGTGCCAGCAGTTACTCTTTGCAGGGATCGGCTGGCTACACCTTC
many	13	TRBJ2-1	TRBV3-1	TRBD2	CASATSGRFEQFF	TGTGCCAGCGCGACTAGCGGGAGGTTTGAGCAGTTCTTC
few	11	TRBJ2-7	TRBV4-3	TRBD1	CASSQGDRQYF	TGCGCCAGCAGCCAAGGGGACAGGCAGTACTTC
many	15	TRBJ2-1	TRBV9	TRBD2	CASSARLASYNEQFF	TGTGCCAGCAGCGCCAGACTAGCTTCATACAATGAGCAGTTCTTC
NA	14	TRBJ2-2	TRBV27	NA	CASSQIAQTGELFF	TGTGCCAGCAGCCAAATCGCCCAGACCGGGGAGCTGTTTTTT
many	14	TRBJ2-5	TRBV30	TRBD1	CAWSAGQLQETQYF	TGTGCCTGGAGTGCGGGACAGTTACAAGAGACCCAGTACTTC
few	14	TRBJ2-7	TRBV14	TRBD1	CASSRGQSFYEQYF	TGTGCCAGCAGCCGGGGACAGTCATTCTACGAGCAGTACTTC
many	13	TRBJ1-1	TRBV5-5	NA	CASSLLRNTEAFF	TGTGCCAGCAGCTTACTCCGAAACACTGAAGCTTTCTTT
many	13	TRBJ1-1	TRBV3-1	NA	CASSRGGGTEAFF	TGTGCCAGCAGCCGTGGGGGGGGGACTGAAGCTTTCTTT
NA	14	TRBJ1-5	TRBV29-1	NA	CSVGPGEGRQPQHF	TGCAGCGTTGGCCCTGGGGAGGGACGTCAGCCCCAGCATTTT
many	12	TRBJ2-7	TRBV4-1	NA	CASSQVQGEQYF	TGCGCCAGCAGCCAAGTACAGGGCGAGCAGTACTTC
many	16	TRBJ1-2	TRBV28	TRBD1	CASAAPSGGRSYGYTF	TGTGCCAGCGCCGCCCCTTCAGGGGGACGATCCTATGGCTACACCTTC
many	14	TRBJ1-5	TRBV20-1	NA	CSAKIDYSNQPQHF	TGCAGTGCTAAGATCGACTATAGCAATCAGCCCCAGCATTTT